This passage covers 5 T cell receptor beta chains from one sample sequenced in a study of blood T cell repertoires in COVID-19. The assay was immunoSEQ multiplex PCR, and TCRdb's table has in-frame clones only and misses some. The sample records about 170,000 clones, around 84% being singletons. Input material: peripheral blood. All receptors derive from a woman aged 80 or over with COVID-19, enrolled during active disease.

CDR3 in amino acids: CATEDRGYNEQFF. CDR3 nucleotide sequence: TGTGCCACTGAAGACAGGGGGTACAATGAGCAGTTCTTC. This sequence joins TRBV19 and TRBJ2-1; 9 nucleotides line up with TRBD1. V was pared by 10 bases and J by 4 bases, with 5 bases of the junction left unmatched. This CDR3 region has 13 residues. The germline V gene encodes CDR1 LNHDA and CDR2 SQIVND (reference sequence).

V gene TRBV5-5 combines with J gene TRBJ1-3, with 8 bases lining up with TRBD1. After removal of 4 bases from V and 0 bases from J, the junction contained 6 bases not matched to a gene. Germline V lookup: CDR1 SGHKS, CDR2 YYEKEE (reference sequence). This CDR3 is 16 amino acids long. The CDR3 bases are TGTGCCAGCAGCCGGACAGGGTGGGACTCTGGAAACACCATATATTTT. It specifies CASSRTGWDSGNTIYF.

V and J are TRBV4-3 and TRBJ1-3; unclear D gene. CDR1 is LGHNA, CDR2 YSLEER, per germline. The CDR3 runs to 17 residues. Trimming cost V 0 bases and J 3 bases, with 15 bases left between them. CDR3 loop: CASSQDGFPGSGNTIYF. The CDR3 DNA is TGCGCCAGCAGCCAAGATGGTTTTCCGGGGAGTGGAAACACCATATATTTT.

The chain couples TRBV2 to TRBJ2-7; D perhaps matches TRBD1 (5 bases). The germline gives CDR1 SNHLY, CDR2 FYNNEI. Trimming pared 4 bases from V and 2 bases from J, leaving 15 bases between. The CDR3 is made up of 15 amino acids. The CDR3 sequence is CASSVGLTGPYEQYF. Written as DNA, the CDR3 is TGTGCCAGCAGTGTCGGGCTTACAGGTCCCTACGAGCAGTACTTC.

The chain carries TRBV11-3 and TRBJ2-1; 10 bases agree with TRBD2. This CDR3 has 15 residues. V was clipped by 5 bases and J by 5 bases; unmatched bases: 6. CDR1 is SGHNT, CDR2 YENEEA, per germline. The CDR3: CASSAWTSGDNEQFF. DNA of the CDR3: TGTGCCAGCAGCGCGTGGACTAGCGGAGACAATGAGCAGTTCTTC.